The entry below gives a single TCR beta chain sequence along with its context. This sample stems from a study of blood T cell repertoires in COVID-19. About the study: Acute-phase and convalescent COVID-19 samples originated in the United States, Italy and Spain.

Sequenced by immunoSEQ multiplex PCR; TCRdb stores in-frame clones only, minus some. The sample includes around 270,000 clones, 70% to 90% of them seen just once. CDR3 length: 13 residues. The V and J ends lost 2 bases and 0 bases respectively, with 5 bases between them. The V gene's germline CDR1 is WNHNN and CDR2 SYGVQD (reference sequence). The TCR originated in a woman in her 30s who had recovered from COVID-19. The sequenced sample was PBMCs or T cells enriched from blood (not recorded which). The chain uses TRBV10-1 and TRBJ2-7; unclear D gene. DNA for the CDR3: TGCGCCAGCAGTGAGGGCAGCTCCTACGAGCAGTACTTC. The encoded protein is CASSEGSSYEQYF.